This passage covers 5 T cell receptor beta chains from one sample sequenced in a study of T cell changes during pregnancy in multiple sclerosis. Only in-frame clones appear in the TCRdb table, and some are missing; sequencing was by immunoSEQ multiplex PCR. The table has approximately 41,000 clones, roughly 87% seen once. The sample in question was CD8+ T cells from peripheral blood mononuclear cells, obtained in the first trimester of pregnancy. All receptors come from a female donor with multiple sclerosis, enrolled in a pregnancy study.

This chain uses TRBV7-9 with TRBJ1-2, with D hard to call. The CDR3 totals 12 residues. Trimming pared 3 bases from V and 3 bases from J, leaving 5 bases between. Per germline, CDR1 SEHNR and CDR2 FQNEAQ (reference sequence). Here the CDR3 reads CASSFPDYGYTF. The DNA of the CDR3 is TGTGCCAGCAGCTTTCCAGACTATGGCTACACCTTC.

This rearrangement joins TRBV9 to TRBJ2-1; a possible D gene is TRBD1 (6 bases). The CDR3 is made up of 15 amino acids. With 4 bases removed from V and 0 bases from J, the gap between germline ends came to 11 bases. The V gene's germline CDR1 is SGDLS and CDR2 YYNGEE. The chain's CDR3 is CASSITGSSYNEQFF. CDR3 DNA sequence: TGTGCCAGCAGCATTACAGGGAGCTCCTACAATGAGCAGTTCTTC.

This CDR3 reads CASSLPPGWSSGQHYGYTF. DNA of the CDR3: TGTGCCAGCAGCTTACCGCCTGGGTGGAGTTCGGGACAGCACTATGGCTACACCTTC. This chain connects TRBV7-9 to TRBJ1-2; 7 bases match TRBD1. Trimming at V came to 2 bases and at J to 3 bases, leaving 18 bases not matched to a gene. There are 19 residues in the CDR3. The germline CDR1 and CDR2 sequences are SEHNR and FQNEAQ (reference sequence).

The genes are TRBV30 and TRBJ2-3, with TRBD1 identical over 7 bases. This CDR3 is 14 amino acids long. Germline CDR1 and CDR2: GTSNPN and SVGIG (reference sequence). Trimming at V came to 2 bases and at J to 4 bases, leaving 6 bases not matched to a gene. The CDR3 here is CAWSSGGGADTQYF. CDR3 DNA: TGTGCCTGGAGTTCAGGGGGTGGCGCAGATACGCAGTATTTT.

The table lists this clone with a count of one. This chain's CDR3 is CASSEDGQSRSDTQYF. The CDR3 nucleotides are TGTGCCAGCAGCGAGGACGGACAAAGCAGATCAGATACGCAGTATTTT. V and J are TRBV9 and TRBJ2-3; D may be TRBD1 (5 bases). Germline CDR1 reads SGDLS; CDR2 reads YYNGEE. V was pared by 3 bases and J by 4 bases, with 18 bases between. The CDR3 spans 16 residues.